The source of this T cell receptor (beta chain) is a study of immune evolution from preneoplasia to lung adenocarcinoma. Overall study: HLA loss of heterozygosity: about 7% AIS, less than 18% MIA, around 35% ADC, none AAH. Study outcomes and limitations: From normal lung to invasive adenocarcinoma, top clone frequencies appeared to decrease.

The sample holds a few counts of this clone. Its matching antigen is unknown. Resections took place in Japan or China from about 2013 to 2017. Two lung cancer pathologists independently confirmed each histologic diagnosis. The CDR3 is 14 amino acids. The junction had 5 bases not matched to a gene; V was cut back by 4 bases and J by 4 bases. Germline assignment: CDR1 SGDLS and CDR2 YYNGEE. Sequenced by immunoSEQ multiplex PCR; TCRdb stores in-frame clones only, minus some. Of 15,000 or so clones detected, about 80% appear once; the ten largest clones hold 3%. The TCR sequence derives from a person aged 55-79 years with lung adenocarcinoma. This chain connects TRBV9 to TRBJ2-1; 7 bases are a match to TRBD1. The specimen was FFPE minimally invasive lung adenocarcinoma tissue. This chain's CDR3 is CASSQGDRYNEQFF. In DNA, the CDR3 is TGTGCCAGCAGCCAAGGGGACAGATACAATGAGCAGTTCTTC.